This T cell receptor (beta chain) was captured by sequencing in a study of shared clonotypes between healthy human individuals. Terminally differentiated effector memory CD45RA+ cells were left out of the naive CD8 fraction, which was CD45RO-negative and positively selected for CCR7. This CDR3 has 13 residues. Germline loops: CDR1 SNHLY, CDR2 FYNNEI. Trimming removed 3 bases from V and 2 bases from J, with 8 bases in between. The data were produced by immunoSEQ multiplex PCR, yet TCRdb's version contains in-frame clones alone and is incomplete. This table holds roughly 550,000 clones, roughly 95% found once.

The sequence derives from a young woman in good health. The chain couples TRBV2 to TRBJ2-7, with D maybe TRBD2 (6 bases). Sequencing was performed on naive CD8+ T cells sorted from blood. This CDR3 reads CASSDRGTYEQYF. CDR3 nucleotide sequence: TGTGCCAGCAGTGACCGGGGGACCTACGAGCAGTACTTC.